The 2 T cell receptor beta chains in this list originate from one sample, sequenced in a study of T cell repertoires in cytomegalovirus infection. TCRdb independently ran MiXCR on the reads; one entry per CDR3 protein. The sample carries about 260,000 distinct CDR3 sequences, roughly 13% recorded once. What was sequenced was PBMCs. Source of these receptors: a human donor in good health (CMV status not recorded). Some clones in this sample may be carry-over from other donors' samples.

This clonotype was detected ten times or more. This chain joins TRBV6-2 or TRBV6-3 and TRBJ1-5; D is uncertain. Germline CDR1 is MNHEY and CDR2 is SVGEGT. The length of the CDR3 is 16 residues. The V and J ends lost 2 bases and 0 bases respectively, with 11 bases between them. This CDR3 reads CASSYEAVYSNQPQHF. The CDR3 DNA follows: TGTGCCAGCAGTTACGAGGCGGTCTATAGCAATCAGCCCCAGCATTTT.

The chain employs TRBV15 and TRBJ2-1; D perhaps matches TRBD2 (5 bases). The V end lost 1 base, the J end lost 2 bases, and 9 bases lay between the germline ends. Per germline, CDR1 LNHNV and CDR2 YYDKDF (reference sequence). CDR3 length: 15 residues. The CDR3 reads CATSRVDGTYNEQFF. The CDR3 nucleotides read TGTGCCACCAGCAGAGTAGACGGGACCTACAATGAGCAGTTCTTC. Complete variable domain (other parts from reference TRBV15 and TRBJ2-1): DAMVIQNPRYQVTQFGKPVTLSCSQTLNHNVMYWYQQKSSQAPKLLFHYYDKDFNNEADTPDNFQSRRPNTSFCFLDIRSPGLGDTAMYLCATSRVDGTYNEQFFGPGTRLTVL.